One and the same sample provided the 20 T cell receptor beta chains below, sequenced in a study of PD-1 blockade in classical Hodgkin lymphoma. Time point indicated: cycle 4 day 1 (C4D1), after about 6 weeks of nivolumab. There was relapse after autologous stem cell transplantation in every patient, and there was variation in brentuximab vedotin exposure. The method was immunoSEQ multiplex PCR; TCRdb's version includes in-frame clones alone and lacks a portion of them. The sample carries over 15,000 clones, around 80% recorded once. This material consisted of peripheral blood mononuclear cells (PBMCs), taken before the fourth cycle of nivolumab. These receptors all stem from a human donor with classical Hodgkin lymphoma.

The gene calls are TRBV20-1 and TRBJ2-5; 8 positions match TRBD2. The V segment lost 7 bases and the J segment 3 bases; nucleotides outside the gene matches: 1. Germline CDR1 reads DFQATT; CDR2 reads SNEGSKA (reference sequence). The CDR3 spans 11 residues. In DNA form, the CDR3 reads TGCAGTGTACTAGCGGAAGAGACCCAGTACTTC. This sequence encodes CSVLAEETQYF.

The chain recombines TRBV19 with TRBJ2-1; D tentatively fits TRBD1 or TRBD2 (6 bases each). The CDR3 is made up of 16 amino acids. The V end was cut by 3 bases, the J end by 7 bases, with 19 bases between. Germline V lookup: CDR1 LNHDA, CDR2 SQIVND (reference sequence). The CDR3 DNA is TGTGCCAGTAGTATTAACGGGGGCTACCCGGGGAATGAGCAGTTCTTC. The encoded protein is CASSINGGYPGNEQFF. Full variable domain (remainder filled in from reference TRBV19 and TRBJ2-1): DGGITQSPKYLFRKEGQNVTLSCEQNLNHDAMYWYRQDPGQGLRLIYYSQIVNDFQKGDIAEGYSVSREKKESFPLTVTSAQKNPTAFYLCASSINGGYPGNEQFFGPGTRLTVL.

The J gene is TRBJ2-7, the V gene TRBV2; possible D gene TRBD2, 6 bases. Germline V gene sequence: CDR1 SNHLY, CDR2 FYNNEI. CDR3 size: 13 residues. Trimming took off 8 bases at V and 2 bases at J, with 13 bases between the two ends. The CDR3 is CASRETEAYEQYF. CDR3 DNA sequence: TGTGCCAGCCGGGAGACAGAAGCCTACGAGCAGTACTTC.

The V call is TRBV9, the J call TRBJ1-4; tentatively, D is TRBD1 (5 bases). This CDR3 comprises 15 residues. Trimming removed 4 bases at V and 7 bases at J, with 17 bases between. Germline lookup yields CDR1 SGDLS and CDR2 YYNGEE. CDR3 sequence reads: CASSPRVGQGEKLFF. The DNA for the CDR3 is TGTGCCAGCAGCCCAAGGGTGGGGCAGGGTGAAAAACTGTTTTTT.

The chain couples TRBV30 to TRBJ2-1; 8 bases are shared with TRBD2. Per the germline V gene, CDR1 is GTSNPN and CDR2 is SVGIG (reference sequence). The junction had 9 bases not matched to a gene; V was cut back by 5 bases and J by 6 bases. This CDR3 is built from 14 residues. This CDR3 is CAWAPGLVPNEQFF. Written as DNA, the CDR3 is TGTGCCTGGGCCCCGGGACTAGTCCCCAATGAGCAGTTCTTC.

V is TRBV28 and J is TRBJ2-2; 10 bases are a match to TRBD1. The CDR3 consists of 20 residues. Germline values: CDR1 MDHEN, CDR2 SYDVKM. V gave up 7 bases and J gave up 4 bases; unmatched junction bases: 21. The CDR3 is CASTGGWTGGAGGGTGELFF. The CDR3 nucleotides are TGTGCCAGCACCGGGGGATGGACAGGGGGTGCGGGGGGTGGCACCGGGGAGCTGTTTTTT.

This clone appeared a few times. The rearrangement links TRBV5-1 to TRBJ2-7; maybe TRBD1 (6 bases). Trimming left V 3 bases short and J 2 bases short, with 12 bases between. Germline CDR1 and CDR2: SGHRS and YFSETQ. This CDR3 has 14 residues. The CDR3 spells CASSSGTLTYEQYF. Here the CDR3 DNA reads TGCGCCAGCAGCTCCGGGACATTAACCTACGAGCAGTACTTC.

The J gene is TRBJ2-7, the V gene TRBV5-1, with TRBD2 as a possible D gene (6 bases). The germline V gene encodes CDR1 SGHRS and CDR2 YFSETQ. The CDR3 is made up of 14 amino acids. The V gene lost 0 bases and the J gene lost 3 bases, with 10 bases spanning the gap. The CDR3 coding sequence is TGCGCCAGCAGCTTGGAAGGCGGGAACTACGAGCAGTACTTC. This codes for CASSLEGGNYEQYF.

The DNA for the CDR3 is TGTGCCAGCAGCTTATATTCGGGGCCTCGTCCCTACGAGCAGTACGTC. Residues: CASSLYSGPRPYEQYV. This chain connects TRBV13 to TRBJ2-7; D may be TRBD1 or TRBD2 (5 bases each). The germline V gene encodes CDR1 PRHDT and CDR2 FYEKMQ (reference sequence). The V and J ends lost 2 bases and 2 bases respectively, with 16 bases between them. The CDR3 is 16 amino acids.

The J gene is TRBJ2-5, the V gene TRBV25-1; a possible D gene is TRBD1 (5 bases). The CDR3 contains 16 residues. Trimming stripped 7 bases from V and 1 base from J, with 19 bases between. From germline, CDR1 is MGHDK and CDR2 SYGVNS. The CDR3 region has the DNA TGTGCCAGCACCCAGTCGGGTTTCAGGGCCCAAGAGACCCAGTACTTC. Its protein product is CASTQSGFRAQETQYF.

In its sample, this clone was seen a few times. The chain combines TRBV28 with TRBJ2-4; the D is unclear. CDR1 and CDR2 (germline): MDHEN, SYDVKM. The CDR3 sequence is 12 residues long. Trimming pared 8 bases from V and 8 bases from J, leaving 13 bases between. The CDR3 DNA is TGTGCCAGCGGCGCTGGGGTTGACATTCAGTACTTC. Its protein product is CASGAGVDIQYF.

The V gene is TRBV6-1, the J gene TRBJ2-1, with TRBD2 identical over 9 bases. CDR1 is MNHNS and CDR2 is SASEGT in the germline V gene. The CDR3 consists of 17 residues. V was pared by 0 bases and J by 3 bases, with 6 bases of the junction left unmatched. The CDR3 coding sequence is TGTGCCAGCAGTGAAGCGGGGGGACTAGCAGTCTACAATGAGCAGTTCTTC. This translates into CASSEAGGLAVYNEQFF.

This clone ranks as large (0.1 to 1%). V gene TRBV7-9 combines with J gene TRBJ1-5, with D maybe TRBD1 (6 bases). Trimming removed 6 bases at V and 3 bases at J, with 12 bases between. The germline gives CDR1 SEHNR, CDR2 FQNEAQ (reference sequence). The CDR3 loop spans 14 amino acids. As DNA, the CDR3 is TGTGCCAGCAGGGACACAGGGTTCAATCAGCCCCAGCATTTT. Residues: CASRDTGFNQPQHF.

The chain couples TRBV5-1 to TRBJ2-1, with a possible D match to TRBD1 (6 bases). The germline V gene has CDR1 SGHRS and CDR2 YFSETQ. With 0 bases removed from V and 4 bases from J, the gap between germline ends came to 11 bases. The CDR3 totals 15 residues. CDR3 protein: CASSLVQGAYNEQFF. The DNA of the CDR3 is TGCGCCAGCAGCTTGGTACAGGGTGCTTACAATGAGCAGTTCTTC.

The rearrangement joins TRBV15 to TRBJ2-5; no clear D gene. CDR3 length: 14 amino acids. V was trimmed by 1 base and J by 1 base, leaving 7 bases between them. CDR1 is LNHNV and CDR2 is YYDKDF in the germline V gene (reference sequence). CDR3 in amino acids: CATSRGPRQETQYF. The CDR3 region has the DNA TGTGCCACCAGCAGAGGACCTCGCCAAGAGACCCAGTACTTC. The full variable domain, in which reference TRBV15 and TRBJ2-5 provide the parts outside the CDR3, is DAMVIQNPRYQVTQFGKPVTLSCSQTLNHNVMYWYQQKSSQAPKLLFHYYDKDFNNEADTPDNFQSRRPNTSFCFLDIRSPGLGDTAMYLCATSRGPRQETQYFGPGTRLLVL.

This chain connects TRBV19 to TRBJ1-1; D possibly corresponds to TRBD1 (5 bases). CDR1 and CDR2 from the germline V gene are LNHDA and SQIVND (reference sequence). This CDR3 comprises 14 residues. V was shortened by 3 bases and J by 3 bases, with 11 bases between the two germline ends. The CDR3 DNA sequence: TGTGCCAGTAGTATTCGAAGGGGATACACTGAAGCTTTCTTT. It translates to CASSIRRGYTEAFF.

The V and J genes are TRBV30 and TRBJ1-5; possible D gene TRBD1, 5 bases. The V end lost 5 bases, the J end lost 2 bases, and 19 bases lay between the germline ends. Germline CDR1 reads GTSNPN; CDR2 reads SVGIG (reference sequence). This CDR3 is built from 16 residues. In DNA form, the CDR3 reads TGTGCCTGGGTATGGGGGTCGGGCAGCCGCAATCAGCCCCAGCATTTT. Protein: CAWVWGSGSRNQPQHF.

This clone was seen just once. The CDR3 is CACHWGNEQFF. The CDR3 nucleotides are TGTGCCTGCCACTGGGGCAATGAGCAGTTCTTC. The chain combines TRBV27 with TRBJ2-1; D remains ambiguous. V was pared by 11 bases and J by 6 bases, with 11 bases between. Germline V gene data show CDR1 as MNHEY and CDR2 as SMNVEV (reference sequence). CDR3 length equals 11 residues.

The chain recombines TRBV4-1 with TRBJ1-1, with TRBD1 identical over 7 bases. Germline loops: CDR1 MGHRA, CDR2 YSYEKL. The CDR3 contains 17 residues. The V segment lost 2 bases and the J segment 5 bases; nucleotides outside the gene matches: 14. CDR3 in DNA: TGCGCCAGCAGCCAATATGTGCAGGGGGTTACGCGGACTGAAGCTTTCTTT. Translating gives CASSQYVQGVTRTEAFF.

This clone was counted once. DNA for the CDR3: TGCGCCAGCAGCTCTCGACCGAGGGAGACCCAGTACTTC. It translates to CASSSRPRETQYF. The chain is built from TRBV5-1 and TRBJ2-5; D remains ambiguous. V was trimmed by 3 bases and J by 5 bases, leaving 11 bases between them. Germline-derived CDR1 and CDR2 are SGHRS and YFSETQ. This CDR3 has 13 residues.